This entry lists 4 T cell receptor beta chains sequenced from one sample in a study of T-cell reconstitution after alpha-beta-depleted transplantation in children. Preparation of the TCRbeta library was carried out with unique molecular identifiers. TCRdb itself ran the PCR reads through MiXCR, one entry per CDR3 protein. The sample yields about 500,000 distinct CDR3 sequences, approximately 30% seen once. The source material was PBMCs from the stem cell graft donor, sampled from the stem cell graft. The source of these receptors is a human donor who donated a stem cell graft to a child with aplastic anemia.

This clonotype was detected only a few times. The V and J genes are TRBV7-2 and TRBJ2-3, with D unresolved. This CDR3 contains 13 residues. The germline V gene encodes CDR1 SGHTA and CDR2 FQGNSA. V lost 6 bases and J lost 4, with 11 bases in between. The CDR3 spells CASSAYAADTQYF. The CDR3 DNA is TGTGCCAGCAGTGCATACGCGGCAGATACGCAGTATTTT.

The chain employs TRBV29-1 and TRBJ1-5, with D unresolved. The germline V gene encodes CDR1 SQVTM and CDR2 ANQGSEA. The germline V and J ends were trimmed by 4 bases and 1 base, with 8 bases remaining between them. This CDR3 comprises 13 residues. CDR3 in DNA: TGCAGCGTTGCCGAGGGAAGCAATCAGCCCCAGCATTTT. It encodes CSVAEGSNQPQHF.

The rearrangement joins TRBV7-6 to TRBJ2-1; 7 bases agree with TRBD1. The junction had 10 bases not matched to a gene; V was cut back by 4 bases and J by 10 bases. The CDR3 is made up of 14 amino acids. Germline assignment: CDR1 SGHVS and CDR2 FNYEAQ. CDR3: CASSYRGADREQFF. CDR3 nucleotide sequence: TGTGCCAGCAGCTACAGGGGTGCCGACCGCGAGCAGTTCTTC.

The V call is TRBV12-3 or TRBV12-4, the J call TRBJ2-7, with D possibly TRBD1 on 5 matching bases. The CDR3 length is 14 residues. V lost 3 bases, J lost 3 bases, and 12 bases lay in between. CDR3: CASSFGRANYEQYF. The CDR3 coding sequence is TGTGCCAGCAGTTTCGGCAGGGCCAACTACGAGCAGTACTTC.